Below, one TCR beta chain is given with its context. What it binds is unknown. This CDR3 comprises 14 residues. From germline, CDR1 is MNHEY and CDR2 SVGAGI. With 0 bases removed from V and 6 bases from J, the gap between germline ends came to 12 bases. The PCR used 60 Vbeta and 13 Jbeta primers. The table came from immunoSEQ multiplex PCR; TCRdb's copy has only in-frame clones and leaves some out. Here the sample spans about 140,000 clones, 82% being singletons. These data are taken from a study of cytomegalovirus exposure and HLA in healthy donors. Broader study findings: A link between a missense DCLRE1C variant and TCR beta V- and J-gene trimming emerged from a later analysis. There were some 150 TCR beta chains listed as cytomegalovirus-associated. For most TCR beta V segments, an earlier analysis put the productive rate at about 90% or about 30% of the time.

The sequence was collected from a man younger than 45 in good health and CMV-seropositive. This rearrangement joins TRBV6-5 to TRBJ2-7, with D perhaps matching TRBD2 (5 bases). Sequenced material: PBMCs. The CDR3 spells CASSYSRWEIEQYF. Written as DNA, the CDR3 is TGTGCCAGCAGTTACTCGAGATGGGAGATCGAGCAGTACTTC.